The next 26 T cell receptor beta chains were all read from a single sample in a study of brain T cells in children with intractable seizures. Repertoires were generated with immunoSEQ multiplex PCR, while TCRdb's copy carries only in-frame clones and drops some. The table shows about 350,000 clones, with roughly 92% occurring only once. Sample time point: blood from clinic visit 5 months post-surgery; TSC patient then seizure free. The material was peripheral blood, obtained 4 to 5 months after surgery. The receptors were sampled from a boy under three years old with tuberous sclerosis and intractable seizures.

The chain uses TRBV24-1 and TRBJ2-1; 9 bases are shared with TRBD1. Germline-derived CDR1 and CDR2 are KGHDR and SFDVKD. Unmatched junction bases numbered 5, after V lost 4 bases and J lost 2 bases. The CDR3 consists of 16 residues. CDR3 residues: CATSDPGQGAYNEQFF. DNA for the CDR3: TGTGCCACCAGTGACCCGGGACAGGGCGCCTACAATGAGCAGTTCTTC.

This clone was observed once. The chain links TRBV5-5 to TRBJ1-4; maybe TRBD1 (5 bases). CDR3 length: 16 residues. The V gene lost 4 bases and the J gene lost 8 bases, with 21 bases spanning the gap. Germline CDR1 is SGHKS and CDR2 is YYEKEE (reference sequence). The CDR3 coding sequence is TGTGCCAGCAGCCTCTCCTCGGCAGGGCGGGAAGAAAAACTGTTTTTT. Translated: CASSLSSAGREEKLFF.

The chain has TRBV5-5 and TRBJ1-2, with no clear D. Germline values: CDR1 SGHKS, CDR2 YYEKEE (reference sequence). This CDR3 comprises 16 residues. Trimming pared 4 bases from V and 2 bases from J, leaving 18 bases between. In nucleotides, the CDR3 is TGTGCCAGCAGCGAGCCGCTTCGCGGAGGGAACTATGGCTACACCTTC. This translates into CASSEPLRGGNYGYTF.

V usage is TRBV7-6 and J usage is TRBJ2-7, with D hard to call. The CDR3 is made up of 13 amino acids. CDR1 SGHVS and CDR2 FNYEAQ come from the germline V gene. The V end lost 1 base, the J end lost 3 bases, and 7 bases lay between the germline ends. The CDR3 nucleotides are TGTGCCAGCAGCTTAGAGAATTTCTACGAGCAGTACTTC. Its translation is CASSLENFYEQYF.

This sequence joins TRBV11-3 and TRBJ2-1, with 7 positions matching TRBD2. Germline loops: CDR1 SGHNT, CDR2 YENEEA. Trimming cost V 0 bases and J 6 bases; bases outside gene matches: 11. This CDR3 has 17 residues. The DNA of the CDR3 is TGTGCCAGCAGCTTAGATCAGAGACTAGCTCTATCCAATGAGCAGTTCTTC. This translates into CASSLDQRLALSNEQFF.

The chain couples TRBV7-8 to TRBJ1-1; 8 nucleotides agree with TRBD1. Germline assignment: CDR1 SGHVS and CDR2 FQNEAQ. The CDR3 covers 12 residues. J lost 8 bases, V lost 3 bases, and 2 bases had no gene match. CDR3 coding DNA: TGTGCCAGCAGCTTGACAGGGGCCGAAGCTTTCTTT. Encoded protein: CASSLTGAEAFF.

This CDR3 reads CASSLEGTSGANEQYF. The CDR3 region has the DNA TGTGCCAGCAGCTTAGAGGGGACTAGCGGGGCCAACGAGCAGTACTTC. The chain uses TRBV7-6 and TRBJ2-7; TRBD2 matches at 13 bases. Per the germline V gene, CDR1 is SGHVS and CDR2 is FNYEAQ. Trimming at V came to 1 base and at J to 5 bases, leaving 5 bases not matched to a gene. This CDR3 region has 16 residues.

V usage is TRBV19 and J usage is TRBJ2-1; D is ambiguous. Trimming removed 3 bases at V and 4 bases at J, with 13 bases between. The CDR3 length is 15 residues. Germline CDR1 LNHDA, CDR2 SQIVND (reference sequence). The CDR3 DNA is TGTGCCAGTAGTATCGGCGTGACGCCTTACAATGAGCAGTTCTTC. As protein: CASSIGVTPYNEQFF.

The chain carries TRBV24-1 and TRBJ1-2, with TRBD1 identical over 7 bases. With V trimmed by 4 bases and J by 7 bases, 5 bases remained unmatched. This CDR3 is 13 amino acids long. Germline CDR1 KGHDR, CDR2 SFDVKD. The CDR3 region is CATSERGHSGYTF. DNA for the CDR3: TGTGCCACCAGTGAAAGGGGGCATAGTGGCTACACCTTC.

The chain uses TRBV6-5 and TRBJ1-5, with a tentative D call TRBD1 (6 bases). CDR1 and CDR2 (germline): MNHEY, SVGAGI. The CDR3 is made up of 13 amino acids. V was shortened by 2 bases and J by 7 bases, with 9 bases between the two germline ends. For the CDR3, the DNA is TGTGCCAGCAGTTACCGGGGGCAGCAGCCCCAGCATTTT. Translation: CASSYRGQQPQHF.

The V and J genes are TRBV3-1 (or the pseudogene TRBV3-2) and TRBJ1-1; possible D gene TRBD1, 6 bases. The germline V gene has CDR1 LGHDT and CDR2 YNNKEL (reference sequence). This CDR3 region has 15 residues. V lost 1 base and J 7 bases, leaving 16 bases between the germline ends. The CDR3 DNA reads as TGTGCCAGCAGCCAAGTAGCACAGGGTGGCGATGAAGCTTTCTTT. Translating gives CASSQVAQGGDEAFF.

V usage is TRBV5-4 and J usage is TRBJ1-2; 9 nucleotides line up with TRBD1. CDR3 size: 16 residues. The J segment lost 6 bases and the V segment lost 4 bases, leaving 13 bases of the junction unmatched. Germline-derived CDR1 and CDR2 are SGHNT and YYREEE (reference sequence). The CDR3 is CASSGERKGTGHGYTF. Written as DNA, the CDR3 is TGTGCCAGCAGCGGAGAACGAAAGGGGACAGGGCATGGCTACACCTTC.

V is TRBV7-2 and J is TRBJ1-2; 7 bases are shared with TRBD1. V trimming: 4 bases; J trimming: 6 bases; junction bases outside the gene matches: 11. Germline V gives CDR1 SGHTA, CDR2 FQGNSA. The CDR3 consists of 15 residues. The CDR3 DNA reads TGTGCCAGCAGCTCCCTCCAGACAGGGTTACATGGCTACACCTTC. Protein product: CASSSLQTGLHGYTF.

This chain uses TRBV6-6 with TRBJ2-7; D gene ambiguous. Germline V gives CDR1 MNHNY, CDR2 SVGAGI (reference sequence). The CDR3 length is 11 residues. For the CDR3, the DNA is TGTGGGGCCCCCATCATCTACGAGCAGTACTTC. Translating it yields CGAPIIYEQYF.

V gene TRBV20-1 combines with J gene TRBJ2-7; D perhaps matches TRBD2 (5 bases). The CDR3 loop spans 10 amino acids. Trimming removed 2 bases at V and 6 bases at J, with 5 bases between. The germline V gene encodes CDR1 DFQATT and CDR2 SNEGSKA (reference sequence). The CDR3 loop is CSARLAEQYF. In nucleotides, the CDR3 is TGCAGTGCTAGACTAGCCGAGCAGTACTTC.

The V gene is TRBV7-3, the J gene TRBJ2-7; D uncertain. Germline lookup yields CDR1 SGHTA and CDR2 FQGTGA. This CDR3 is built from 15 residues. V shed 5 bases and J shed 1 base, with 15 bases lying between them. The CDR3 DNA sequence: TGTGCCAGCAGCCCTGCCTCGGGCGTATCCTACGAGCAGTACTTC. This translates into CASSPASGVSYEQYF. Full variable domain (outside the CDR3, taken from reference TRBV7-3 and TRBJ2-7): GAGVSQTPSNKVTEKGKYVELRCDPISGHTALYWYRQSLGQGPEFLIYFQGTGAADDSGLPNDRFFAVRPEGSVSTLKIQRTERGDSAVYLCASSPASGVSYEQYFGPGTRLTVT.

CDR3 bases: TGTGCCAGCAGTTACCTCTTCGACAGGGCTGAAGCTTTCTTT. It specifies CASSYLFDRAEAFF. V usage is TRBV6-6 and J usage is TRBJ1-1, with 7 bases lining up with TRBD1. With 2 bases clipped from V and 6 bases from J, the junction kept 6 bases outside the gene matches. CDR1 is MNHNY and CDR2 is SVGAGI in the germline V gene (reference sequence). The CDR3 totals 14 residues.

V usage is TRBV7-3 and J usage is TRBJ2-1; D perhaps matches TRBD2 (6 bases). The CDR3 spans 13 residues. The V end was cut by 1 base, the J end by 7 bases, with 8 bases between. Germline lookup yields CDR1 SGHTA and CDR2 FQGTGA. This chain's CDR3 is CASSLIRENEQFF. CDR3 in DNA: TGTGCCAGCAGCTTAATACGGGAGAATGAGCAGTTCTTC.

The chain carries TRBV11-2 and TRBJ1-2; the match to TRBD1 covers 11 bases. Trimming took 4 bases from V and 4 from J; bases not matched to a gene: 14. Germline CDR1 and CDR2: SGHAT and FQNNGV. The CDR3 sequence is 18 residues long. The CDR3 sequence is CASSSLRTGGKWGYGYTF. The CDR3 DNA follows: TGTGCCAGCAGCTCTTTGAGGACAGGGGGCAAATGGGGCTATGGCTACACCTTC.

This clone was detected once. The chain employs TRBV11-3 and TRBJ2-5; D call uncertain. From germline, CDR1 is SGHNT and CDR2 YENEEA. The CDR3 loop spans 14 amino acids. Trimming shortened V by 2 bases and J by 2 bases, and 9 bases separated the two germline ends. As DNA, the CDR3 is TGTGCCAGCAGCTTAACGGGCCGACAAGAGACCCAGTACTTC. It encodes CASSLTGRQETQYF.

The CDR3 region has the DNA TGTGCCAGCAGCAAAGGAGGCGGGAGGGGAGACAATGAGCAGTTCTTC. This gives the protein CASSKGGGRGDNEQFF. V is TRBV21-1 and J is TRBJ2-1; TRBD2 reflects the table's D call only, with no check against the DNA. TRBV21-1 is assigned pseudogene status. The CDR3 extends over 16 amino acids.

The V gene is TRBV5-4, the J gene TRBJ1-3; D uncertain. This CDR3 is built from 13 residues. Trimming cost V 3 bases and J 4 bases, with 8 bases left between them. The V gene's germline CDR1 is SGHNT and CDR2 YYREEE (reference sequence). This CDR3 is CASSSPAGNTIYF. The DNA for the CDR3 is TGTGCCAGCAGCTCCCCCGCAGGAAACACCATATATTTT.

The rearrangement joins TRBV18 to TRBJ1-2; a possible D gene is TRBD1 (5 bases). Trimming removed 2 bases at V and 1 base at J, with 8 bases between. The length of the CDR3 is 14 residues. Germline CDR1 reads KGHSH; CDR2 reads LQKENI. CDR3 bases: TGTGCCAGCTCACCAACGGGGGTTAACTATGGCTACACCTTC. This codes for CASSPTGVNYGYTF.

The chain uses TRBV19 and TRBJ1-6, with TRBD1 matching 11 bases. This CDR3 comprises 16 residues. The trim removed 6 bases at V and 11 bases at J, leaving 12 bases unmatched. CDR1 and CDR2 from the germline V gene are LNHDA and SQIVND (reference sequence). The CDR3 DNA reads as TGTGCCAGTAGGAGAAAACCGGGACAGGGGGTGACACCCCTCCACTTT. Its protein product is CASRRKPGQGVTPLHF.

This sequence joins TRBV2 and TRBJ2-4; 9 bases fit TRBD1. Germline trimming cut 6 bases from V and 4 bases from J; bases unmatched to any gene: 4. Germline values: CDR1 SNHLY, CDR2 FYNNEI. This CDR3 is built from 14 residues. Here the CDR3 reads CASSVDRGKNIQYF. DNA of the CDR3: TGTGCCAGCAGCGTGGACAGGGGAAAAAACATTCAGTACTTC.

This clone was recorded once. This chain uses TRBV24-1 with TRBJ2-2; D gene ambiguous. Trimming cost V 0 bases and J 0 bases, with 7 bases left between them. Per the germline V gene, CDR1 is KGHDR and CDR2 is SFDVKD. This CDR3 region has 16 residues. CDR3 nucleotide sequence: TGTGCCACCAGTGATTTGCTCCCAGCGAACACCGGGGAGCTGTTTTTT. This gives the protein CATSDLLPANTGELFF.